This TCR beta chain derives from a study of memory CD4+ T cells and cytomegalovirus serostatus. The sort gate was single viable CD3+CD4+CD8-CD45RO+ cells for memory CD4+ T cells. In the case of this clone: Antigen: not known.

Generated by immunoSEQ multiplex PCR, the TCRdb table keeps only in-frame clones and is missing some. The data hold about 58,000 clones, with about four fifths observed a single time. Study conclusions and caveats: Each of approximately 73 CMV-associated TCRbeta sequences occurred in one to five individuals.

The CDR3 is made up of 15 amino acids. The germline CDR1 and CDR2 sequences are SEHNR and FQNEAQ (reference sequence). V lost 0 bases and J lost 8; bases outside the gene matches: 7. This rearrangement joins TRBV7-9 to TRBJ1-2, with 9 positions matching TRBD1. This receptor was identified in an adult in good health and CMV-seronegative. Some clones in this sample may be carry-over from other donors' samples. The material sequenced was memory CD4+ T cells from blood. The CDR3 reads CASSLAGTGLWGYTF. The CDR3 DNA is TGTGCCAGCAGCTTAGCCGGGACAGGGTTGTGGGGCTACACCTTC.